These T cell receptor beta chains were read from a single sample in a study of T cells in localized non-small cell lung cancer. Data came from immunoSEQ multiplex PCR; TCRdb stores just in-frame clones and leaves some out. The sample shows about 26,000 clones, about 85% of them seen only once. This specimen was peripheral blood, taken before any cancer treatment. The receptor set was obtained from an older female donor with stage II squamous cell lung carcinoma. Both conserved end residues are part of each CDR3. The D gene is left open where the match is weak. Size is omitted from some rows. Given values are once, few, many or a class for expanded clones.

J gene,D gene,V gene,clone size,CDR3 protein,CDR3 DNA
TRBJ1-4,-,TRBV5-6,-,CASSLARGTNEKLFF,TGTGCCAGCAGCTTGGCGAGGGGGACTAATGAAAAACTGTTTTTT
TRBJ1-4,-,TRBV6-6,-,CASGREAGNEKLFF,TGTGCCAGCGGGAGGGAGGCGGGTAATGAAAAACTGTTTTTT
TRBJ2-5,TRBD1,TRBV5-5,-,CASSVGTVQETQYF,TGTGCCAGCAGCGTAGGGACAGTCCAAGAGACCCAGTACTTC
TRBJ2-1,TRBD2,TRBV7-3,-,CASSLLPGLAGGNEQFF,TGTGCCAGCAGCTTGCTCCCGGGACTAGCGGGGGGCAATGAGCAGTTCTTC
TRBJ2-2,-,TRBV5-4,-,CASSLGTDSPGELFF,TGTGCCAGCAGCTTGGGGACGGACAGTCCTGGGGAGCTGTTTTTT
TRBJ2-5,TRBD2,TRBV2,-,CASSEGGSGRGIWSGTQETQYF,TGTGCCAGCAGTGAAGGAGGTAGCGGGAGGGGAATATGGTCCGGGACCCAAGAGACCCAGTACTTC
TRBJ2-3,-,TRBV6-4,-,CASSHRRTYRTDTQYF,TGTGCCAGCAGTCACCGACGGACCTATCGCACAGATACGCAGTATTTT
TRBJ2-2,-,TRBV5-4,few,CASSLGDLDPGELFF,TGTGCCAGCAGCTTGGGGGACCTGGACCCCGGGGAGCTGTTTTTT
TRBJ2-5,TRBD2,TRBV4-2,-,CASSSSRRGLEKETQYF,TGTGCCAGCAGCTCCTCCCGCCGGGGACTAGAAAAAGAGACCCAGTACTTC
TRBJ2-3,TRBD2,TRBV11-2,-,CASSSTSGGTDTQYF,TGTGCCAGCAGCTCCACTAGCGGGGGCACAGATACGCAGTATTTT
TRBJ1-2,-,TRBV19,-,CASSPSGVSFSGAF,TGTGCCAGTAGCCCCTCAGGGGTATCCTTTTCTGGAGCCTTC
TRBJ1-5,TRBD1,TRBV7-9,-,CASSFGDRGRTEPQHF,TGTGCCAGCAGCTTTGGGGACAGGGGCCGGACGGAGCCCCAGCATTTT
TRBJ2-5,-,TRBV2,-,CASSGFGAIETQYF,TGTGCCAGCAGCGGCTTCGGGGCCATTGAGACCCAGTACTTC
TRBJ2-3,TRBD2,TRBV9,-,CASSRGGAGGLVTDTQYF,TGTGCCAGCAGCCGGGGGGGAGCGGGAGGTTTAGTCACAGATACGCAGTATTTT
TRBJ2-7,-,TRBV6-5,-,CASSRVGSYEQYF,TGTGCCAGCAGCCGGGTCGGCTCCTACGAGCAGTACTTC
TRBJ2-2,-,TRBV28,-,CASSRAGRSTGELFF,TGTGCCAGCAGTAGAGCCGGTAGAAGCACCGGGGAGCTGTTTTTT
TRBJ1-5,TRBD1,TRBV10-2,-,CASSEPGGAVQPQHF,TGCGCCAGCAGTGAGCCAGGGGGCGCAGTTCAGCCCCAGCATTTT
TRBJ1-2,-,TRBV28,-,CASTGSTGGGYTF,TGTGCCAGCACCGGCTCAACGGGGGGAGGCTACACCTTC
TRBJ1-4,TRBD1,TRBV28,-,CASSLWQGATNEKLFF,TGTGCCAGCAGTTTATGGCAGGGGGCAACTAATGAAAAACTGTTTTTT
TRBJ1-1,-,TRBV10-3,-,CAISEAPIQNTEAFF,TGTGCCATCAGTGAGGCACCTATTCAGAACACTGAAGCTTTCTTT
TRBJ2-3,-,TRBV11-3,-,CASSLGGSETDTQYF,TGTGCCAGCAGCCTCGGTGGAAGCGAAACAGATACGCAGTATTTT
TRBJ2-3,-,TRBV30,-,CAWAGHSTDTQYF,TGTGCCTGGGCGGGGCACTCCACAGATACGCAGTATTTT
TRBJ1-5,-,TRBV7-9,once,CASSPLGGYNQPQHF,TGTGCCAGCAGTCCCTTGGGTGGCTACAATCAGCCCCAGCATTTT
TRBJ1-2,-,TRBV29-1,-,CSVAEGYTF,TGCAGCGTTGCCGAGGGCTACACCTTC
TRBJ1-1,-,TRBV19,-,CASSPRQGWGTTEAFF,TGTGCCAGTAGCCCTAGGCAGGGGTGGGGTACCACTGAAGCTTTCTTT
TRBJ2-7,-,TRBV5-5,-,CASSPGPLSSYEQYF,TGTGCCAGCAGCCCGGGACCGCTGAGCTCCTACGAGCAGTACTTC
TRBJ1-4,-,TRBV2,-,CASRVQVSNEKLFF,TGTGCCAGCAGGGTACAGGTCTCTAATGAAAAACTGTTTTTT
TRBJ1-4,-,TRBV7-3,-,CASSLMGQGNEKLFF,TGTGCCAGCAGCTTAATGGGACAAGGAAATGAAAAACTGTTTTTT
TRBJ2-1,TRBD1,TRBV12-5,-,CASGLLGQGINEQFF,TGTGCTAGTGGCCTTTTGGGACAGGGAATAAATGAGCAGTTCTTC
TRBJ1-2,TRBD1,TRBV27,-,CASSLSPGTAYHKGYGYTF,TGTGCCAGCAGTTTATCCCCCGGGACAGCCTACCATAAAGGGTATGGCTACACCTTC
TRBJ1-5,-,TRBV6-6,-,CASKPEGGAHQPQHF,TGTGCCAGCAAACCCGAGGGGGGCGCGCATCAGCCCCAGCATTTT
TRBJ1-5,-,TRBV2,-,CASSVDQPQHF,TGTGCCAGCAGTGTCGATCAGCCCCAGCATTTT
TRBJ2-7,TRBD2,TRBV5-6,-,CASRKGGSQDEQYF,TGTGCCAGCAGGAAAGGCGGGAGTCAGGACGAGCAGTACTTC
TRBJ1-2,-,TRBV19,few,CASSIIGERTRTF,TGTGCCAGTAGTATAATCGGAGAGCGCACAAGGACCTTC
TRBJ1-1,-,TRBV30,medium-sized,CAWSRLSEAFF,TGTGCCTGGAGTAGATTGAGTGAAGCTTTCTTT
TRBJ2-7,-,TRBV6-6,-,CASSYSGRGGSYEQYF,TGTGCCAGCAGTTACTCGGGTAGGGGGGGGTCCTACGAGCAGTACTTC
TRBJ1-1,-,TRBV6-1,once,CASSEVGVRTANTEAFF,TGTGCCAGCAGTGAAGTTGGAGTCCGGACAGCTAACACTGAAGCTTTCTTT
TRBJ2-1,-,TRBV7-2,-,CASSFGGLLDNEQFF,TGTGCCAGCAGCTTTGGTGGGCTACTCGACAATGAGCAGTTCTTC
TRBJ2-5,TRBD2,TRBV10-3,-,CATKGGTQETQYF,TGTGCCACCAAGGGAGGGACTCAAGAGACCCAGTACTTC
TRBJ1-5,TRBD1,TRBV5-1,-,CASSLDGQGNQPQHF,TGCGCCAGCAGCTTGGATGGACAGGGCAATCAGCCCCAGCATTTT
TRBJ2-1,-,TRBV30,-,CAWNNAWTPGNEQFF,TGTGCCTGGAATAATGCGTGGACTCCTGGAAATGAGCAGTTCTTC
TRBJ1-5,-,TRBV7-9,few,CASSLGAGLGLGQPQHF,TGTGCCAGCAGCTTAGGAGCAGGGCTCGGGCTTGGTCAGCCCCAGCATTTT
TRBJ1-2,-,TRBV5-8,-,CASSLAIPNGRGYTF,TGTGCCAGCAGCTTGGCAATCCCAAACGGGCGGGGCTACACCTTC
TRBJ1-3,TRBD1,TRBV7-2,-,CASSLSQGASGNTIYF,TGTGCCAGCAGCTTAAGCCAGGGGGCCTCTGGAAACACCATATATTTT
TRBJ2-3,-,TRBV21-1,-,CASSKENYSSTDTQYF,TGTGCCAGCAGCAAAGAAAACTACTCTAGCACAGATACGCAGTATTTT
TRBJ2-7,TRBD2,TRBV19,-,CASSAGTSGRLGHTYEQYF,TGTGCCAGTAGTGCCGGGACTAGCGGGAGGCTGGGGCATACCTACGAGCAGTACTTC
TRBJ2-2,-,TRBV7-2,-,CASSFRQANTGELFF,TGTGCCAGCAGCTTTCGACAGGCGAACACCGGGGAGCTGTTTTTT
TRBJ2-7,-,TRBV28,-,CASSLSQGREQYF,TGTGCCAGCAGTTTAAGTCAGGGTCGCGAGCAGTACTTC
TRBJ2-1,-,TRBV28,-,CASTPGDIGGNEQFF,TGTGCCAGCACCCCCGGGGACATTGGGGGCAATGAGCAGTTCTTC
TRBJ2-4,-,TRBV19,-,CASSTGRIQYF,TGTGCCAGTAGTACGGGGCGGATTCAGTACTTC
TRBJ1-6,-,TRBV7-2,-,CASSPSGGENSPLHF,TGTGCCAGCAGCCCCTCCGGGGGAGAAAATTCACCCCTCCACTTT
TRBJ2-7,-,TRBV6-1,-,CASSEAGNGEQYF,TGTGCCAGCAGTGAAGCTGGAAACGGGGAGCAGTACTTC
TRBJ2-2,-,TRBV14,few,CASSPLGSTGELFF,TGTGCCAGCAGCCCTCTGGGGAGCACCGGGGAGCTGTTTTTT
TRBJ1-5,-,TRBV7-2,-,CASSLSRDGGQPQHF,TGTGCCAGCAGCTTATCCAGGGACGGCGGACAGCCCCAGCATTTT
TRBJ2-7,TRBD1,TRBV6-1,-,CAALPGQGAGEQYF,TGTGCCGCATTGCCGGGACAGGGGGCCGGCGAGCAGTACTTC